The 18 T cell receptor beta chains listed next were all sequenced from one sample in a study of blood T cell repertoires in COVID-19. Sequenced by immunoSEQ multiplex PCR; TCRdb stores in-frame clones only, minus some. The sample gives more than 85,000 clones, 92% of which show up once; approximately 5.1% is in the top ten. Sequencing used peripheral blood. The receptors stem from a man aged 65 to 85 with acute or convalescent COVID-19.

The chain is built from TRBV4-2 and TRBJ1-5; D not certain. The CDR3 is made up of 13 amino acids. V was clipped by 2 bases and J by 7 bases, with 9 bases between them. The germline CDR1 and CDR2 sequences are LGHNA and YNFKEQ. CDR3: CASSQNSRQPQHF. DNA of the CDR3: TGTGCCAGCAGCCAAAACAGTCGACAGCCCCAGCATTTT.

This chain joins TRBV29-1 and TRBJ2-7; D is perhaps TRBD1 (5 bases). The CDR3 spans 12 residues. Germline V gene sequence: CDR1 SQVTM, CDR2 ANQGSEA. With 4 bases removed from V and 4 bases from J, the gap between germline ends came to 11 bases. The CDR3 protein is CSVGRTHYEQYF. The CDR3 DNA reads TGCAGCGTTGGACGGACACATTACGAGCAGTACTTC.

The genes are TRBV3-1 (or the pseudogene TRBV3-2) and TRBJ1-1; maybe TRBD1 (6 bases). Trimming removed 4 bases from V and 2 bases from J, with 11 bases in between. The CDR3 runs 14 residues. CDR1 LGHDT and CDR2 YNNKEL come from the germline V gene (reference sequence). Written as DNA, the CDR3 is TGTGCCAGCAGCCCAAGACAGGAAAACACTGAAGCTTTCTTT. This codes for CASSPRQENTEAFF.

This clone was picked up a small number of times. The V and J genes are TRBV2 and TRBJ2-3, with 9 bases aligning to TRBD2. The CDR3 runs 14 residues. Germline-derived CDR1 and CDR2 are SNHLY and FYNNEI. The V segment lost 6 bases and the J segment 4 bases; nucleotides outside the gene matches: 5. The CDR3 here is CASSSGTSPDTQYF. DNA of the CDR3: TGTGCCAGCAGCTCCGGGACTAGCCCAGATACGCAGTATTTT. Based on the CDR3 plus reference TRBV2 and TRBJ2-3, the full variable domain is EPEVTQTPSHQVTQMGQEVILRCVPISNHLYFYWYRQILGQKVEFLVSFYNNEISEKSEIFDDQFSVERPDGSNFTLKIRSTKLEDSAMYFCASSSGTSPDTQYFGPGTRLTVL.

V gene TRBV19 combines with J gene TRBJ1-1, with a tentative D call TRBD1 (6 bases). The CDR3 sequence is 12 residues long. Germline loops: CDR1 LNHDA, CDR2 SQIVND (reference sequence). V was pared by 7 bases and J by 7 bases, with 13 bases between. CDR3 DNA sequence: TGTGCCAGTAATCTGGACAGAAATGAAGCTTTCTTT. It translates to CASNLDRNEAFF.

The chain uses TRBV27 and TRBJ1-6, with D unclear. Trimming left V 3 bases short and J 7 bases short, with 13 bases between. This CDR3 has 15 residues. Germline V CDR1 and CDR2: MNHEY, SMNVEV (reference sequence). The CDR3 coding sequence is TGTGCCAGCAGTTTGATCGGGATAGTCAATTCACCCCTCCACTTT. This codes for CASSLIGIVNSPLHF.

This rearrangement joins TRBV28 to TRBJ1-3; 10 positions match TRBD1. The CDR3 covers 13 residues. The V gene end was trimmed by 6 bases and the J gene end by 5 bases; junction bases not matched to a gene: 1. Germline V gene lookup returns CDR1 MDHEN and CDR2 SYDVKM. The CDR3 DNA reads as TGTGCCAGCAGCGACAGGGGGCGAAACACCATATATTTT. Protein product: CASSDRGRNTIYF.

The genes are TRBV19 and TRBJ2-3; D not certain. CDR3 length equals 14 residues. Trimming removed 4 bases from V and 5 bases from J, with 13 bases in between. Germline CDR1 reads LNHDA; CDR2 reads SQIVND (reference sequence). CDR3 sequence reads: CASSRNRPGDTQYF. CDR3 bases: TGTGCCAGTAGTAGAAACCGACCGGGAGATACGCAGTATTTT. Looking up the rest from reference TRBV19 and TRBJ2-3 gives the full variable domain: DGGITQSPKYLFRKEGQNVTLSCEQNLNHDAMYWYRQDPGQGLRLIYYSQIVNDFQKGDIAEGYSVSREKKESFPLTVTSAQKNPTAFYLCASSRNRPGDTQYFGPGTRLTVL.

This clone was counted once. The chain links TRBV24-1 to TRBJ2-4; perhaps TRBD1 as D (6 bases). CDR1 and CDR2 from the germline V gene are KGHDR and SFDVKD. This CDR3 has 16 residues. V lost 1 base and J 8 bases, leaving 17 bases between the germline ends. The CDR3 sequence is CATSDFRTGKRYIQYF. CDR3 coding DNA: TGTGCCACCAGTGATTTCCGAACAGGGAAGAGGTACATTCAGTACTTC.

The chain links TRBV28 to TRBJ2-1, with 12 bases aligning to TRBD2. This CDR3 spans 14 amino acids. The ends lost 7 bases at V and 8 bases at J; junction bases unmatched: 6. CDR1 is MDHEN, CDR2 SYDVKM, per germline. Written as DNA, the CDR3 is TGTGCCAGCAACCTACTAGCGGGAGGCGATGAGCAGTTCTTC. As protein: CASNLLAGGDEQFF.

The J gene is TRBJ1-5, the V gene TRBV28; a weak D match, TRBD1 (6 bases). This CDR3 is built from 14 residues. V gave up 2 bases and J gave up 3 bases, with 8 bases separating them. The germline CDR1 and CDR2 sequences are MDHEN and SYDVKM. The CDR3: CASSLRGNNQPQHF. CDR3 DNA sequence: TGTGCCAGCAGTTTAAGGGGGAACAATCAGCCCCAGCATTTT.

This sequence joins TRBV6-5 and TRBJ2-7, with unresolved D. CDR1 is MNHEY and CDR2 is SVGAGI in the germline V gene. This CDR3 spans 14 amino acids. The V end lost 5 bases, the J end lost 0 bases, and 11 bases lay between the germline ends. CDR3 DNA: TGTGCCAGCAGTCGCGACTCTCTCTCCTACGAGCAGTACTTC. Protein: CASSRDSLSYEQYF.

This sequence joins TRBV5-1 and TRBJ2-5; D possibly corresponds to TRBD2 (6 bases). This CDR3 is 15 amino acids long. Trimming removed 4 bases from V and 0 bases from J, with 13 bases in between. The germline V gene encodes CDR1 SGHRS and CDR2 YFSETQ. CDR3 protein: CASSPMGGNQETQYF. The CDR3 DNA reads TGCGCCAGCAGCCCTATGGGCGGGAACCAAGAGACCCAGTACTTC.

The chain has TRBV3-1 (or the pseudogene TRBV3-2) and TRBJ1-4; D is possibly TRBD1 (5 bases). Germline V CDR1 and CDR2: LGHDT, YNNKEL (reference sequence). V was pared by 2 bases and J by 0 bases, with 10 bases between. This CDR3 spans 16 amino acids. The CDR3 nucleotides are TGTGCCAGCAGCCAACGGCTAGGGGCAACTAATGAAAAACTGTTTTTT. Protein sequence: CASSQRLGATNEKLFF.

The rearrangement links TRBV5-4 to TRBJ1-1, with D unclear. There are 13 residues in the CDR3. CDR1 SGHNT and CDR2 YYREEE come from the germline V gene (reference sequence). V shed 4 bases and J shed 1 base, with 8 bases lying between them. For the CDR3, the DNA is TGTGCCAGCAGCCCGCAGGAGAACACTGAAGCTTTCTTT. This gives the protein CASSPQENTEAFF.

This sequence joins TRBV11-1 and TRBJ2-3; a possible D gene is TRBD2 (6 bases). The germline CDR1 and CDR2 sequences are SGHAT and FQDESV (reference sequence). CDR3 length equals 16 residues. With 1 base removed from V and 4 bases from J, the gap between germline ends came to 15 bases. The DNA of the CDR3 is TGTGCCAGCAGCTTAGGGTCCGGGACTGGGGCAGATACGCAGTATTTT. This gives the protein CASSLGSGTGADTQYF.

This clone came up once. This chain uses TRBV5-8 with TRBJ2-5; TRBD2 matches 9 bases. Per germline, CDR1 SGHTS and CDR2 YDEGEE. The length of the CDR3 is 16 residues. The junction had 12 bases not matched to a gene; V was cut back by 4 bases and J by 5 bases. CDR3 sequence reads: CASSLGGGGAVETQYF. The CDR3, as DNA: TGTGCCAGCAGCCTTGGGGGCGGGGGGGCCGTTGAGACCCAGTACTTC.

The chain uses TRBV24-1 and TRBJ2-3; 11 nucleotides agree with TRBD2. The CDR3 totals 18 residues. V shed 7 bases and J 5 bases; nucleotides not matched to a gene: 16. Germline values: CDR1 KGHDR, CDR2 SFDVKD. CDR3 amino acids: CATRWGRTSGLRGDTQYF. The CDR3 DNA sequence: TGTGCCACCAGGTGGGGAAGGACTAGCGGGCTTAGGGGAGATACGCAGTATTTT.